This TCR beta chain was identified during a study of blood T cells in healthy people across ages. Study-wide findings and caveats: Diversity figures based on one million T cells were deemed too low.

Combining a sample-barcoded 5' primer with a J-beta primer mix, a second PCR ran for about 7 to 11 cycles. Each CDR3 protein gets one entry after TCRdb re-called the 5' RACE reads with MiXCR. Here the sample spans about 800,000 distinct CDR3 sequences, about 62% being singletons. Details on this clonotype: Its target is not known.

Source material: blood. The sequence derives from a man aged 25 to 40 in good health.

CDR3 residues: CASSQDIGEPGQETQYF. CDR3 nucleotides: TGTGCCAGCAGCCAAGATATCGGGGAGCCAGGACAAGAGACCCAGTACTTC. The rearrangement joins TRBV4-2 to TRBJ2-5, with D perhaps matching TRBD2 (5 bases). This CDR3 is built from 17 residues. With 0 bases removed from V and 2 bases from J, the gap between germline ends came to 16 bases. CDR1 LGHNA and CDR2 YNFKEQ come from the germline V gene.